This T cell receptor (beta chain) is from a study of cytomegalovirus exposure and HLA in healthy donors. General study findings and limits: On later analysis, the bulk of CMV-associated TCR beta chains appeared to be HLA-restricted.

Trimming removed 8 bases from V and 0 bases from J, with 12 bases in between. The CDR3 extends over 14 amino acids. Germline V gives CDR1 SNHLY, CDR2 FYNNEI. It was with 60 Vbeta and 13 Jbeta primers that the PCR ran. Libraries were prepared by immunoSEQ multiplex PCR; TCRdb keeps only in-frame clonotypes and omits some of them. The profile shows approximately 150,000 clones, 80% of them singletons. A word on this clone: Its antigen is still unknown.

The TCR originated in a woman in her 40s in good health and CMV-seronegative. Input material: PBMCs. This chain uses TRBV2 with TRBJ2-3; a weak D match, TRBD2 (6 bases). The CDR3 sequence is CASWRGTSTDTQYF. The CDR3 DNA reads as TGTGCCAGCTGGCGCGGGACCAGCACAGATACGCAGTATTTT. The full variable domain, rest sourced from reference TRBV2 and TRBJ2-3, is EPEVTQTPSHQVTQMGQEVILRCVPISNHLYFYWYRQILGQKVEFLVSFYNNEISEKSEIFDDQFSVERPDGSNFTLKIRSTKLEDSAMYFCASWRGTSTDTQYFGPGTRLTVL.